Listed below are T cell receptor beta chains from one sample, sequenced in a study of blood T cell repertoires in COVID-19. Sequenced by immunoSEQ multiplex PCR; TCRdb stores in-frame clones only, minus some. The sample includes approximately 170,000 clones, approximately 80% of them seen just once. Material for sequencing was PBMCs or T cells enriched from blood (not recorded which). These receptors were obtained from a woman in her 50s who had recovered from COVID-19. Each CDR3 is given with its conserved first and last residue. The D gene is left open where the match is weak. A clone size is listed for some rows: how often the clone was seen (once, few, many), or a class if it is expanded.

d_call	clone_size	v_call	cdr3_length	j_call	cdr3_nt	cdr3_aa
TRBD1	NA	TRBV18	15	TRBJ1-4	TGTGCCAGCTCGACCAAGGACAGGGTTTATGAAAAACTGTTTTTT	CASSTKDRVYEKLFF
NA	NA	TRBV6-2/TRBV6-3	13	TRBJ1-1	TGTGCCAGCAGTTCCAGCGAAAAGACTGAAGCTTTCTTT	CASSSSEKTEAFF
NA	NA	TRBV6-2/TRBV6-3	12	TRBJ1-1	TGTGCCAGCAGTTACCAGGGTTGGGCACTACGATTT	CASSYQGWALRF
NA	NA	TRBV5-1	15	TRBJ1-4	TGCGCCAGCAGCTTGGCTGGGGGGGCTAATGAAAAACTGTTTTTT	CASSLAGGANEKLFF
TRBD1	NA	TRBV7-9	15	TRBJ1-6	TGTGCCAGCAGCCCGGACGGACAGGGAAATTCACCCCTCCACTTT	CASSPDGQGNSPLHF
NA	NA	TRBV29-1	12	TRBJ2-1	TGCAGCGTTGGGTGGTTTGAGGTTGAGCAGTTCTTC	CSVGWFEVEQFF
TRBD1	NA	TRBV18	15	TRBJ1-2	TGTGCCAGCTCACCGGGGACAGGCAATAACTGGGGCTACACCTTC	CASSPGTGNNWGYTF
NA	NA	TRBV7-9	14	TRBJ1-6	TGTGCCAGCAGCTCAGACAGGATTAATTCACCCCTCCACTTT	CASSSDRINSPLHF
TRBD2	NA	TRBV6-1	15	TRBJ2-1	TGTGCCAGCAGTGAAACCGGGACTAGCGGGATTGAGCAGTTCTTC	CASSETGTSGIEQFF
NA	NA	TRBV9	16	TRBJ1-4	TGTGCCAGCAGCGTAGACTCAGGCGGGGCGGGGGAAAAACTGTTTTTT	CASSVDSGGAGEKLFF
NA	NA	TRBV6-5	15	TRBJ1-6	TGTGCCAGCAGGGACTCAAGCTCCTATAATTCACCCCTCCACTTT	CASRDSSSYNSPLHF
NA	NA	TRBV12-3/TRBV12-4	13	TRBJ2-2	TGTGCCAGCAGTCCAGGGCAGACCGGGGAGCTGTTTTTT	CASSPGQTGELFF
NA	few	TRBV21-1	14	TRBJ1-2	TGTGCCAGCAGCTGCGGGGCCTACCCCTATGGCTACACCTTC	CASSCGAYPYGYTF
TRBD2	NA	TRBV5-1	17	TRBJ2-7	TGCGCCAGCAGCTTGACGGCGGGAGGGGCCACGGGTGGGGAGCAGTACTTC	CASSLTAGGATGGEQYF
TRBD1	NA	TRBV10-3	16	TRBJ2-7	TGTGCCTCCCGAGGAGCAGTCGGACAGGGACCCTACGAGCAGTACTTC	CASRGAVGQGPYEQYF
NA	NA	TRBV6-5	14	TRBJ1-5	TGTGCCAGCAGCCGGACAATAAGCAATCAGCCCCAGCATTTT	CASSRTISNQPQHF
NA	NA	TRBV6-4	13	TRBJ1-5	TGTGCCAGCAGTGAACAGGGCAATCAGCCCCAGCATTTT	CASSEQGNQPQHF
TRBD1	NA	TRBV3-1/TRBV3-2	13	TRBJ1-6	TGTGCCAGCAGAACAGGGGTTAATTCACCCCTCCACTTT	CASRTGVNSPLHF
NA	NA	TRBV7-3	20	TRBJ2-1	TGTGCCAGCAGCCCGGAGGGTGGGACTCTCCTTGTAAGCTCCTACAATGAGCAGTTCTTC	CASSPEGGTLLVSSYNEQFF
TRBD1	NA	TRBV9	15	TRBJ2-2	TGTGCCAGCAGCGTCCGGGACAGGGTAACCGGGGAGCTGTTTTTT	CASSVRDRVTGELFF
NA	NA	TRBV9	17	TRBJ1-3	TGTGCCAGCAGCGCCACACCCACAGGCTTCTCTGGAAACACCATATATTTT	CASSATPTGFSGNTIYF
NA	NA	TRBV4-1	16	TRBJ2-7	TGCGCCAGCAGCCAAAGACTCAGTATTCTCTCCTACGAGCAGTACTTC	CASSQRLSILSYEQYF
TRBD1	NA	TRBV24-1	17	TRBJ2-2	TGTGCCACCAGCCGGACAAAGGGACAGGGGAACACCGGGGAGCTGTTTTTT	CATSRTKGQGNTGELFF
NA	once	TRBV6-5	14	TRBJ1-5	TGTGCCAGCAGTTCAGCGGGACAAGCAGAGCCCCAGCATTTT	CASSSAGQAEPQHF
TRBD1	few	TRBV7-8	15	TRBJ1-5	TGTGCCAGCAGCCCTCCGGGACAGGGGTATCAGCCCCAGCATTTT	CASSPPGQGYQPQHF
NA	NA	TRBV12-3/TRBV12-4	13	TRBJ1-1	TGTGCCAGCAGTTTCAGGGGCGGCACTGAAGCTTTCTTT	CASSFRGGTEAFF
NA	NA	TRBV28	13	TRBJ1-1	TGTGCCAGCAGTTTGCCCTCAGGGCGGGGAGCTTTCTTT	CASSLPSGRGAFF
TRBD1	many	TRBV5-4	14	TRBJ1-2	TGTGCCAGCAGCTCGTGGACAGGGCAGGGTGGCTACACCTTC	CASSSWTGQGGYTF
NA	NA	TRBV7-2	16	TRBJ2-1	TGTGCCAGCAGCTTAGAAGCGTTAGGAAGTTCCAATGAGCAGTTCTTC	CASSLEALGSSNEQFF